These 21 T cell receptor beta chains were sequenced from one sample in a study of T cells after yellow fever vaccination. TCRdb independently ran MiXCR on the 5' RACE reads; one entry per CDR3 protein. The sample includes under 400,000 distinct CDR3 sequences, around 13% of them seen just once. The source material was CD4+ T cells sorted from PBMCs, sampled 15 days after the yellow fever booster vaccination. Receptors were obtained from a young man who received the YFV17D yellow fever vaccine.

This clonotype has a handful of counts. The chain recombines TRBV20-1 with TRBJ1-6, with 9 bases that match TRBD1. Trimming took 4 bases from V and 6 from J; bases not matched to a gene: 7. CDR1 DFQATT and CDR2 SNEGSKA come from the germline V gene (reference sequence). CDR3 length equals 15 residues. The CDR3 DNA sequence: TGCAGTGCTAACAGTCCGGGACAGGGTAATTCACCCCTCCACTTT. Amino acid sequence: CSANSPGQGNSPLHF.

The rearrangement links TRBV20-1 to TRBJ2-3, with 10 bases that match TRBD2. The CDR3 loop spans 16 amino acids. Trimming cost V 5 bases and J 0 bases; bases outside gene matches: 8. Germline V gene lookup returns CDR1 DFQATT and CDR2 SNEGSKA (reference sequence). CDR3 sequence: CSASSGGAPSTDTQYF. In DNA, the CDR3 is TGCAGTGCTTCGAGCGGGGGGGCCCCTAGCACAGATACGCAGTATTTT.

This clonotype was seen a handful of times. V gene TRBV27 combines with J gene TRBJ2-7, with D maybe TRBD2 (6 bases). The germline V and J ends were trimmed by 10 bases and 5 bases, with 21 bases remaining between them. Looked up from germline, CDR1 is MNHEY and CDR2 is SMNVEV (reference sequence). CDR3 length equals 14 residues. CDR3 amino acids: CATEGHLIGDEQYF. Here the CDR3 DNA reads TGTGCCACGGAGGGTCACCTCATTGGGGACGAGCAGTACTTC.

The chain employs TRBV7-8 and TRBJ1-4; a possible D gene is TRBD1 (6 bases). The CDR3 runs to 16 residues. CDR1 SGHVS and CDR2 FQNEAQ come from the germline V gene. Trimming took 5 bases from V and 0 from J, leaving 13 bases between them. CDR3 sequence reads: CASSPYRVATNEKLFF. The CDR3 DNA sequence: TGTGCCAGCAGCCCATACAGGGTTGCAACTAATGAAAAACTGTTTTTT. The full variable domain, with the rest looked up from reference TRBV7-8 and TRBJ1-4, is GAGVSQSPRYKVAKRGQDVALRCDPISGHVSLFWYQQALGQGPEFLTYFQNEAQLDKSGLPSDRFFAERPEGSVSTLKIQRTQQEDSAVYLCASSPYRVATNEKLFFGSGTQLSVL.

This clonotype has a count of ten or more. V usage is TRBV20-1 and J usage is TRBJ2-3; possible D gene TRBD1, 5 bases. V lost 6 bases and J lost 2, with 15 bases in between. The CDR3 totals 14 residues. The germline V gene has CDR1 DFQATT and CDR2 SNEGSKA (reference sequence). CDR3 coding DNA: TGCAGTGCCCCTAGACAGAGCTCCACAGATACGCAGTATTTT. Its translation is CSAPRQSSTDTQYF.

This chain connects TRBV3-1 to TRBJ1-4; a possible D gene is TRBD1 (5 bases). The germline gives CDR1 LGHDT, CDR2 YNNKEL (reference sequence). The V and J ends lost 1 base and 8 bases respectively, with 14 bases between them. CDR3 length: 15 residues. The CDR3 is CASSQGPRAVEKLFF. CDR3 coding DNA: TGTGCCAGCAGCCAAGGTCCCAGGGCGGTCGAAAAACTGTTTTTT.

This clonotype was counted only a few times. This sequence joins TRBV9 and TRBJ2-7; D is tentatively TRBD1 or TRBD2 (7 bases each). The V end lost 0 bases, the J end lost 7 bases, and 14 bases lay between the germline ends. Germline V gene data show CDR1 as SGDLS and CDR2 as YYNGEE. The CDR3 runs 14 residues. The CDR3 coding sequence is TGTGCCAGCAGCGTAGACCAGGGGGGGAGGGAGCAGTACTTC. Translating gives CASSVDQGGREQYF.

This clonotype was found a few times. The chain links TRBV5-1 to TRBJ2-7, with D possibly matching TRBD2 (5 bases). Between the trimmed V and J ends, which lost 2 bases and 4 bases, there was a span of 22 bases. The CDR3 totals 17 residues. Germline lookup yields CDR1 SGHRS and CDR2 YFSETQ. The CDR3 bases are TGCGCCAGCAGCTTCGTCATCGGTACGGGATCCGGTTACGAGCAGTACGTC. This gives the protein CASSFVIGTGSGYEQYV.

Only a few counts were recorded for this clonotype. J is TRBJ2-3 and V is TRBV12-3 or TRBV12-4; 9 bases line up with TRBD2. The ends lost 4 bases at V and 5 bases at J; junction bases unmatched: 10. CDR3 size: 16 residues. The CDR3 DNA reads TGTGCCAGCAGTTACCAGCCTAGCGGGGCCGGAGATACGCAGTATTTT. Amino acids: CASSYQPSGAGDTQYF.

The chain carries TRBV20-1 and TRBJ1-1; tentatively, D is TRBD1 (5 bases). Between the trimmed V and J ends, which lost 0 bases and 4 bases, there was a span of 12 bases. The CDR3 sequence is 14 residues long. CDR1 is DFQATT and CDR2 is SNEGSKA in the germline V gene (reference sequence). DNA for the CDR3: TGCAGTGCTAGAGATCGCCAGGGCCGCACTGAAGCTTTCTTT. Translated: CSARDRQGRTEAFF.

This clonotype was counted between two and nine times. The chain combines TRBV4-2 with TRBJ2-2; D not certain. V was trimmed by 0 bases and J by 5 bases, leaving 10 bases between them. CDR3 length: 15 residues. Germline V lookup: CDR1 LGHNA, CDR2 YNFKEQ. CDR3 region: CASSQESRLTGELFF. The CDR3 DNA reads as TGTGCCAGCAGCCAAGAATCGAGATTGACCGGGGAGCTGTTTTTT.

This clonotype was seen at least ten times. The rearrangement joins TRBV5-1 to TRBJ1-1, with a weak D call TRBD1 (6 bases). In germline, CDR1 is SGHRS, CDR2 YFSETQ. The CDR3 is made up of 13 amino acids. The germline V and J ends were trimmed by 5 bases and 4 bases, with 12 bases remaining between them. DNA of the CDR3: TGCGCCAGCAGAGAACAGGGTGGCACTGAAGCTTTCTTT. Translated: CASREQGGTEAFF.

This clonotype has a handful of counts. The chain carries TRBV7-2 and TRBJ2-1, with D possibly being TRBD2 (6 bases). The ends were cut back, 2 bases at V and 2 bases at J, with 10 bases in the middle. This CDR3 contains 15 residues. In germline, CDR1 is SGHTA, CDR2 FQGNSA. The CDR3 here is CASSLRGITYNEQFF. CDR3 bases: TGTGCCAGCAGCTTACGGGGGATAACCTACAATGAGCAGTTCTTC.

This clonotype was found many times. J is TRBJ2-2 and V is TRBV27, with a weak D call TRBD2 (5 bases). Trimming cost V 3 bases and J 7 bases, with 9 bases left between them. The length of the CDR3 is 13 residues. Germline values: CDR1 MNHEY, CDR2 SMNVEV (reference sequence). CDR3 protein: CASSLRGIGELFF. DNA for the CDR3: TGTGCCAGCAGTTTGAGAGGGATCGGGGAGCTGTTTTTT.

This clonotype was detected ten times or more. The chain recombines TRBV25-1 with TRBJ2-2; D is perhaps TRBD1 or TRBD2 (5 bases each). V shed 3 bases and J shed 2 bases, with 13 bases lying between them. This CDR3 has 16 residues. Germline values: CDR1 MGHDK, CDR2 SYGVNS. Here the CDR3 reads CASSDLGTSNTGELFF. The CDR3 DNA is TGTGCCAGCAGTGATCTTGGGACCTCTAACACCGGGGAGCTGTTTTTT.

The rearrangement uses TRBV12-3 or TRBV12-4 and TRBJ1-2; D is uncertain. V gave up 5 bases and J gave up 4 bases, with 8 bases separating them. This CDR3 spans 12 amino acids. For the CDR3, the DNA is TGTGCCAGCAGTCATGCGACCTATGGCTACACCTTC. Its translation is CASSHATYGYTF.

This clonotype was counted at least ten times. The chain has TRBV12-3 or TRBV12-4 and TRBJ1-6, with D perhaps TRBD1 (6 bases). The germline V and J ends were trimmed by 4 bases and 3 bases, with 10 bases remaining between them. There are 15 residues in the CDR3. The CDR3 DNA reads as TGTGCCAGCAGTTCTCGACAGGTCTATAATTCACCCCTCCACTTT. Translation: CASSSRQVYNSPLHF.

This chain connects TRBV7-2 to TRBJ1-1; D may be TRBD1 (6 bases). The V gene lost 4 bases and the J gene lost 9 bases, with 18 bases spanning the gap. The length of the CDR3 is 14 residues. Germline loops: CDR1 SGHTA, CDR2 FQGNSA. The CDR3 bases are TGTGCCAGCAGCTCCATCCCGGCGGGGGGCAAAGCTTTCTTT. Protein product: CASSSIPAGGKAFF. The full variable domain, with the rest looked up from reference TRBV7-2 and TRBJ1-1, is GAGVSQSPSNKVTEKGKDVELRCDPISGHTALYWYRQSLGQGLEFLIYFQGNSAPDKSGLPSDRFSAERTGGSVSTLTIQRTQQEDSAVYLCASSSIPAGGKAFFGQGTRLTVV.

This clonotype turned up a few times. The J gene is TRBJ2-7, the V gene TRBV7-2; possibly TRBD2 for D (6 bases). CDR1 SGHTA and CDR2 FQGNSA come from the germline V gene. The length of the CDR3 is 16 residues. The ends were cut back, 1 base at V and 2 bases at J, with 15 bases in the middle. CDR3 sequence (DNA): TGTGCCAGCAGCTTAGTAGCTAGCGAAAACACCTACGAGCAGTACGTC. It is translated as CASSLVASENTYEQYV.

In its sample, this clonotype was seen a few times. The V and J genes are TRBV20-1 and TRBJ2-7; D is possibly TRBD1 (6 bases). Germline V gene sequence: CDR1 DFQATT, CDR2 SNEGSKA (reference sequence). The CDR3 totals 14 residues. The ends were cut back, 0 bases at V and 2 bases at J, with 11 bases in the middle. The CDR3 is CSAREGTPAYEQYV. The CDR3 bases are TGCAGTGCTAGAGAGGGGACACCCGCCTACGAGCAGTACGTC.

The J gene is TRBJ2-7, the V gene TRBV7-2; D uncertain. This CDR3 has 13 residues. The germline CDR1 and CDR2 sequences are SGHTA and FQGNSA. Trimming removed 7 bases from V and 0 bases from J, with 10 bases in between. In nucleotides, the CDR3 is TGTGCCAGCACCCTTTATAGCTCCTACGAGCAGTACTTC. This codes for CASTLYSSYEQYF.